This T cell receptor (beta chain) appears in the sequencing data of a study of T cell responses to AZD1222 COVID-19 vaccine. Study-level findings and limits: Sampled repertoires all dated from after the peak T cell response. Nearly half of the spike-specific TCRs reportedly recognize variant regions that carry no mutations.

This CDR3 is built from 19 residues. CDR1 and CDR2 (germline): LNHDA, SQIVND (reference sequence). V lost 7 bases and J lost 6; bases outside the gene matches: 18. TCRdb's table, derived via immunoSEQ multiplex PCR, lists solely in-frame clones and lacks some. The sample shows under 150,000 clones, roughly 92% of them seen only once. There are a few counts of this clone. The target antigen is unknown. Source: peripheral blood, taken 28 days after the second AZD1222 dose. This receptor was taken from an adult who received the AZD1222 COVID-19 vaccine. The rearrangement uses TRBV19 and TRBJ2-1; TRBD2 matches at 13 bases. The CDR3 is CASTTTPLAGTSGTNEQFF. The DNA of the CDR3 is TGTGCCAGTACGACGACCCCCCTCGCCGGGACTAGCGGGACCAATGAGCAGTTCTTC.